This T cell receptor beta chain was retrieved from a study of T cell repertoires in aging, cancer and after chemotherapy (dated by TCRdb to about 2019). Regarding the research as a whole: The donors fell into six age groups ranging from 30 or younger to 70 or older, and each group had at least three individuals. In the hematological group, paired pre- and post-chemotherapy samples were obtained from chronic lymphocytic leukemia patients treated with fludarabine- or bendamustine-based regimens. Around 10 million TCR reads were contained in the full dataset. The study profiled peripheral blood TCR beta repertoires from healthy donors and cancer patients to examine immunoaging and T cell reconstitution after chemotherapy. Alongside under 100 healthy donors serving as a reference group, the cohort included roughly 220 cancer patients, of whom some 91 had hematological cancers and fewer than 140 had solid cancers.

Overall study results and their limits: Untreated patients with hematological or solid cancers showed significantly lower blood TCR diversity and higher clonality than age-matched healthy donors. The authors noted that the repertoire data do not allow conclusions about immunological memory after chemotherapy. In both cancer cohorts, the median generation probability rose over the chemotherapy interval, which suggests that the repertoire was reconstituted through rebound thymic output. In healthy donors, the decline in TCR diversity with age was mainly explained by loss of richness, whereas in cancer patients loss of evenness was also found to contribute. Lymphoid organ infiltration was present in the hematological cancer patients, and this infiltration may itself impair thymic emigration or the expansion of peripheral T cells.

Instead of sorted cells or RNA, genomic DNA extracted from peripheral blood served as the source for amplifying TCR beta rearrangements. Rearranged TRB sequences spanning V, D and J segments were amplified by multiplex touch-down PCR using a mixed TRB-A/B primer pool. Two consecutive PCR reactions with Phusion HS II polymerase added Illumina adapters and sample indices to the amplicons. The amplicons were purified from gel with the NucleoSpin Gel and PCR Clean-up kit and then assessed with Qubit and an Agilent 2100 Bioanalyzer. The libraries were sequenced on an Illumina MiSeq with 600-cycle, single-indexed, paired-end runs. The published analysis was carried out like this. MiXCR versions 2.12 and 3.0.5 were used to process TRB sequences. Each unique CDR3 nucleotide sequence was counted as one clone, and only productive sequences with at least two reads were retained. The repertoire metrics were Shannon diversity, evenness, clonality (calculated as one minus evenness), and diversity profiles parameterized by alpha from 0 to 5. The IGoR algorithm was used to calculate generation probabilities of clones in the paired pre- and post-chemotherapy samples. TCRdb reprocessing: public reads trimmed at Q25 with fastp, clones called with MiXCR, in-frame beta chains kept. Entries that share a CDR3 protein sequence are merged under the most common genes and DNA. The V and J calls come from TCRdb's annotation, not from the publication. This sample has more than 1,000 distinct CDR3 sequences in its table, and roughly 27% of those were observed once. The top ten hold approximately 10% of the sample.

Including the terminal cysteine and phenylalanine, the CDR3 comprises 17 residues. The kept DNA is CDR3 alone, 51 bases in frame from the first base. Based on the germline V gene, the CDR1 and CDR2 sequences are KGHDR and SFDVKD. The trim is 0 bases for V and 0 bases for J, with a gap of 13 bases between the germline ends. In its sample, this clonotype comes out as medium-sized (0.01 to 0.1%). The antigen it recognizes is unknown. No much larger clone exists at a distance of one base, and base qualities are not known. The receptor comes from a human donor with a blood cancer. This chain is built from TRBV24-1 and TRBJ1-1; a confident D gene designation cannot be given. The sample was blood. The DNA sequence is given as TGTGCCACCAGTGATTTGCGTAGGGCGTTCTTGAACACTGAAGCTTTCTTT. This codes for CATSDLRRAFLNTEAFF.